What follows are 27 T cell receptor beta chains derived from one specimen sequenced in a study of tumor and adjacent non-tumor tissue in lung cancer. Three rounds of nested PCR, following a modified ARM-PCR protocol, produced the TCRbeta library. One entry per CDR3 protein, called by TCRdb with MiXCR from the multiplex PCR reads. The data contain over 85,000 distinct CDR3 sequences, approximately 84% of them seen just once; the ten biggest clones take up 20% to 25%. The template was RNA from unsorted bulk tissue. Sequencing was carried out using lung tumor tissue. These receptors were taken from a man in his 70s with non-small cell lung cancer.

In regard to this clonotype: Germline is not matched at one junction end, which may reflect a read error. The V and J genes are TRBV5-5 and TRBJ1-2; D is undetermined. The CDR3 has 15 residues. In germline, CDR1 is SGHKS, CDR2 YYEKEE (reference sequence). CDR3 residues: CAGRPVEGATYGYTF. The CDR3 region has the DNA TGTGCCGGCAGACCCGTGGAAGGAGCTACCTATGGCTACACCTTC. Full variable domain (outside the CDR3, taken from reference TRBV5-5 and TRBJ1-2): DAGVTQSPTHLIKTRGQQVTLRCSPISGHKSVSWYQQVLGQGPQFIFQYYEKEERGRGNFPDRFSARQFPNYSSELNVNALLLGDSALYLCAGRPVEGATYGYTFGSGTRLTVV.

CDR3 protein: CAWSAQGNEQYF. Here the CDR3 DNA reads TGTGCCTGGAGTGCACAGGGGAACGAGCAGTACTTC. The rearrangement joins TRBV30 to TRBJ2-7; 7 positions agree with TRBD1. The ends lost 1 base at V and 5 bases at J; junction bases unmatched: 2. CDR3 length equals 12 residues. CDR1 is GTSNPN, CDR2 SVGIG, per germline (reference sequence).

Points on this clonotype: The germline gene is not matched at one end of the junction; a read error may be the cause. The rearrangement joins TRBV6-1 to TRBJ2-7, with a tentative D call TRBD1 (5 bases). CDR3 size: 12 residues. Germline V lookup: CDR1 MNHNS, CDR2 SASEGT. CDR3 in amino acids: CTSSFDSYEQYF. The DNA of the CDR3 is TGCACCAGCAGCTTCGACAGCTACGAGCAGTACTTC.

Of note for this clonotype: This may come from a read error, since a much larger clone is one base off. This chain joins TRBV7-3 and TRBJ2-2, with a possible D match to TRBD2 (5 bases). CDR1 is SGHTA, CDR2 FQGTGA, per germline. The CDR3 contains 15 residues. CDR3 sequence reads: CASSLSGMNIGELFF. As DNA, the CDR3 is TGTGCCAGCAGCTTATCCGGGATGAACATCGGGGAGCTGTTTTTT.

With respect to this clonotype: The junction departs from germline at one end; a sequencing error may be responsible. CDR3 amino acids: CAISGDETSYEQYF. CDR3 sequence (DNA): TGTGCCATCAGTGGGGACGAGACTTCCTACGAGCAGTATTTC. The rearrangement uses TRBV10-3 and TRBJ2-7; D is possibly TRBD1 or TRBD2 (5 bases each). The CDR3 contains 14 residues. CDR1 ENHRY and CDR2 SYGVKD come from the germline V gene.

This clonotype turned up a few times. The rearrangement uses TRBV19 and TRBJ1-5; D gene unclear. CDR1 and CDR2 (germline): LNHDA, SQIVND (reference sequence). CDR3 length equals 14 residues. The ends were cut back, 6 bases at V and 3 bases at J, with 12 bases in the middle. The CDR3 DNA reads as TGTGCCAGTAGGCTCGGTGGAAACAATCAGCCCCAGCATTTT. The encoded protein is CASRLGGNNQPQHF. The full variable domain, its missing parts supplied by reference TRBV19 and TRBJ1-5, is DGGITQSPKYLFRKEGQNVTLSCEQNLNHDAMYWYRQDPGQGLRLIYYSQIVNDFQKGDIAEGYSVSREKKESFPLTVTSAQKNPTAFYLCASRLGGNNQPQHFGDGTRLSIL.

The V gene is TRBV29-1, the J gene TRBJ2-1; a possible D gene is TRBD2 (6 bases). V lost 4 bases and J 1 base, leaving 11 bases between the germline ends. This CDR3 contains 14 residues. Germline V gene data show CDR1 as SQVTM and CDR2 as ANQGSEA. The CDR3 is CSVGTNISYNEQFF. Written as DNA, the CDR3 is TGCAGCGTTGGGACTAACATATCCTACAATGAGCAGTTCTTC.

As concerns this clonotype: Germline and junction disagree at one end, which may indicate a read error. Here the CDR3 reads CASTLGFQGSYDEQFF. Here the CDR3 DNA reads TGTGCCAGCACCTTGGGATTCCAGGGTTCCTACGATGAGCAGTTCTTC. The V and J genes are TRBV5-6 and TRBJ2-1; maybe TRBD1 (5 bases). The CDR3 extends over 16 amino acids. Germline values: CDR1 SGHDT, CDR2 YYEEEE.

This clonotype ranks as large. V gene TRBV6-2 or TRBV6-3 combines with J gene TRBJ2-3, with D unclear. Trimming pared 8 bases from V and 6 bases from J, leaving 6 bases between. Germline loops: CDR1 MNHEY, CDR2 SVGEGT. CDR3 length: 10 residues. DNA of the CDR3: TGTGCCAGCGGCGCGGATACGCAGTATTTT. Its protein product is CASGADTQYF.

To note about this clonotype: This clone may be a read error of a much larger clone one base away. The V gene is TRBV6-2 or TRBV6-3, the J gene TRBJ1-6, with D hard to call. This CDR3 contains 15 residues. The V end was cut by 5 bases, the J end by 9 bases, with 17 bases between. Germline V gene lookup returns CDR1 MNHEY and CDR2 SVGEGT. The CDR3 loop reads CASSQFESAGSPLHF. For the CDR3, the DNA is TGTGCCAGCAGTCAATTCGAGTCAGCCGGTTCACCCCTCCACTTT.

Points on this clonotype: The junction differs from germline at one of its ends, possibly a read error. CDR3 region: CSVEYRPDAQFF. CDR3 in DNA: TGTAGCGTTGAATACAGACCCGACGCGCAGTTCTTC. The chain links TRBV29-1 to TRBJ2-1, with D possibly being TRBD2 (5 bases). This CDR3 spans 12 amino acids. Germline values: CDR1 SQVTM, CDR2 ANQGSEA.

Note on this clonotype: Sequence at one end of the junction differs from germline and may be a read error. The genes are TRBV11-2 and TRBJ1-6, with D possibly being TRBD1 (5 bases). From germline, CDR1 is SGHAT and CDR2 FQNNGV. CDR3 length equals 14 residues. CDR3 in amino acids: CASSLTEGYSPLHF. CDR3 DNA sequence: TGTGCCAGCAGTCTGACAGAGGGGTATTCACCCCTCCATTTT.

V gene TRBV10-2 combines with J gene TRBJ2-2; 8 nucleotides match TRBD2. CDR1 WSHSY and CDR2 SAAADI come from the germline V gene. The CDR3 runs to 16 residues. V trimming: 6 bases; J trimming: 13 bases; junction bases outside the gene matches: 19. The CDR3 nucleotides are TGCGCCAGCAGACCAGACGGGGGGGGTAACACCAGGGGGCTGTTTTTT. This gives the protein CASRPDGGGNTRGLFF.

Of note for this clonotype: One junction end does not reproduce the germline sequence, and a read error may be involved. V gene TRBV5-4 combines with J gene TRBJ1-1; 8 bases are shared with TRBD1. This CDR3 is 14 amino acids long. The germline gives CDR1 SGHNT, CDR2 YYREEE (reference sequence). The CDR3 DNA reads TGTGCCGGCAGCTTCGACAGGGGATCGACTGAAGCTTCCTTT. Its translation is CAGSFDRGSTEASF. Together with reference TRBV5-4 and TRBJ1-1, the CDR3 gives the full variable domain: ETGVTQSPTHLIKTRGQQVTLRCSSQSGHNTVSWYQQALGQGPQFIFQYYREEENGRGNFPPRFSGLQFPNYSSELNVNALELDDSALYLCAGSFDRGSTEASFGQGTRLTVV.

Concerning this clonotype: The conserved final phenylalanine or tryptophan is absent from the CDR3, which likely points to a read error. V and J are TRBV29-1 and TRBJ2-2; D may correspond to TRBD1 or TRBD2 (5 bases each). Germline V gene data show CDR1 as SQVTM and CDR2 as ANQGSEA. The CDR3 is 13 residues long. The CDR3 sequence is CSGLEWGTGELFL. CDR3 nucleotides: TGCAGCGGCCTCGAGTGGGGCACCGGGGAACTGTTTTTA.

Of note for this clonotype: Germline and junction disagree at one end, which may indicate a read error. This chain uses TRBV29-1 with TRBJ1-2, with 7 bases lining up with TRBD1. Germline V gene data show CDR1 as SQVTM and CDR2 as ANQGSEA. The CDR3 is made up of 14 amino acids. In DNA form, the CDR3 reads TGCAGCGGGGGAGTGGAGGGGACAGAGAGTAGCTATACCTTC. It translates to CSGGVEGTESSYTF.

V usage is TRBV6-1 and J usage is TRBJ1-1, with D possibly matching TRBD1 (5 bases). The CDR3 has 15 amino acids. V lost 7 bases, J lost 4 bases, and 19 bases lay in between. Germline loops: CDR1 MNHNS, CDR2 SASEGT. CDR3 nucleotides: TGTGCCAGCAAGGGATGGGGGGTTGAGATCACTGAAGCTTTCTTT. Its translation: CASKGWGVEITEAFF.

On this clonotype itself: Its ends do not fully match the called genes, so a read error is possible. The genes are TRBV4-2 and TRBJ2-2; D possibly uses TRBD1 or TRBD2 (5 bases each). The CDR3 runs to 15 residues. In germline, CDR1 is LGHNA, CDR2 YNFKEQ. CDR3 loop: CANSRNQGPTGELFF. CDR3 DNA sequence: TGTGCCAACAGCCGAAATCAGGGTCCCACCGGGGAACTGTTTTTT.

About this clonotype: An end of the junction differs from the germline gene, which may be a read error. The V and J genes are TRBV6-2 or TRBV6-3 and TRBJ1-6, with 9 bases fitting TRBD1. The CDR3 is 16 residues long. The germline CDR1 and CDR2 sequences are MNHEY and SVGEGT. The CDR3 DNA reads TGTGCCAGCAGAACCGGGACAGGGAAATCTAATTCAACCCTCCACTTT. This translates into CASRTGTGKSNSTLHF.

A remark on this clonotype: The junction differs from germline at one of its ends, possibly a read error. This chain links TRBV10-3 with TRBJ2-4, with 8 bases lining up with TRBD2. Germline V gene sequence: CDR1 ENHRY, CDR2 SYGVKD. CDR3 size: 14 residues. The CDR3 DNA is TGTGCTATCAGTGACTTGCGGGAGGCAAACATGCAGTACTTC. Amino acid sequence: CAISDLREANMQYF.

A remark on this clonotype: Mismatch with germline at one junction end may stem from a read error. Written as DNA, the CDR3 is TGCAGTGCCCACTTTGGGGCCGACGTCCTGACTTTC. It codes for CSAHFGADVLTF. The V gene is TRBV29-1, the J gene TRBJ2-6; TRBD1 is a possible D gene (5 bases). The CDR3 has 12 amino acids. Germline CDR1 reads SQVTM; CDR2 reads ANQGSEA.

With regard to this clonotype: A read error may produce the germline difference seen at one junction end. The chain has TRBV11-2 and TRBJ2-7, with D perhaps given as TRBD1 or TRBD2 (5 bases each). The CDR3 totals 16 residues. Germline CDR1 reads SGHAT; CDR2 reads FQNNGV. DNA of the CDR3: TGTGCGAGCAGCCCCCCCGCCGGGGCACCAACCTACGAGCAGCACTTC. This translates into CASSPPAGAPTYEQHF.

Worth noting for this clonotype: At one end, the junction sequence differs from germline, possibly due to a read error. The CDR3 coding sequence is TGTGCCAGCAGCCCGGGAGGGCATGGAAAAAACATTCAGTACTTT. It is translated as CASSPGGHGKNIQYF. The chain has TRBV11-3 and TRBJ2-4; the match to TRBD2 covers 8 bases. CDR1 and CDR2 (germline): SGHNT, YENEEA. The length of the CDR3 is 15 residues.

The chain couples TRBV20-1 to TRBJ2-7; possibly TRBD2 for D (5 bases). CDR1 is DFQATT, CDR2 SNEGSKA, per germline (reference sequence). Between the trimmed V and J ends, which lost 4 bases and 8 bases, there was a span of 12 bases. This CDR3 has 11 residues. The CDR3 protein is CSATGVVKQYF. CDR3 nucleotide sequence: TGCAGTGCTACCGGGGTAGTCAAGCAGTACTTC.

Points on this clonotype: At one end, the junction sequence differs from germline, possibly due to a read error. The chain links TRBV6-2 or TRBV6-3 to TRBJ2-2, with 11 bases that match TRBD2. Germline V gives CDR1 MNHEY, CDR2 SVGEGT. The CDR3 runs 18 residues. In nucleotides, the CDR3 is TGTGCCAGCAGTTATTTTATTAGCGGGAGGGCCGGAACCGGGGAACTGTTTTTT. It specifies CASSYFISGRAGTGELFF.

This clonotype appeared once. This likely comes from a read error, as the CDR3 has no conserved phenylalanine or tryptophan at its end. The genes are TRBV11-2 and TRBJ2-7, with D possibly matching TRBD1 (6 bases). The CDR3 has 16 residues. The germline gives CDR1 SGHAT, CDR2 FQNNGV. The DNA for the CDR3 is TGTGTTAGCAGCCCCCCCGCCGGGACACCAACCTACGAGCAGTACCTC. It encodes CVSSPPAGTPTYEQYL.

As concerns this clonotype: The CDR3 ends on some other residue instead of the conserved phenylalanine or tryptophan, so this is likely a read error. The CDR3 is CASSLGLAGVYEQYL. In DNA form, the CDR3 reads TGTGCCAGCAGCTTAGGGCTAGCGGGAGTATATGAGCAGTACTTA. This sequence joins TRBV13 and TRBJ2-7; 10 bases are shared with TRBD2. With 0 bases clipped from V and 7 bases from J, the junction kept 6 bases outside the gene matches. CDR1 PRHDT and CDR2 FYEKMQ come from the germline V gene (reference sequence). The CDR3 is 15 amino acids.